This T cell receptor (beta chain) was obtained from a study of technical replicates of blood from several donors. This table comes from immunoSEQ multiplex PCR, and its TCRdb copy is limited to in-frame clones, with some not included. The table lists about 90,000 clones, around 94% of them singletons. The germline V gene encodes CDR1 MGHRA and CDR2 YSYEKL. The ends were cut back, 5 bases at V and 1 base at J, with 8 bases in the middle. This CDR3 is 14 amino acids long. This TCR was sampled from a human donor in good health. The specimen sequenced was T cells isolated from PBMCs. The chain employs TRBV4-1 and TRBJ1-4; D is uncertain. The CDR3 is CASSVTQTNEKLFF. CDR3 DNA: TGCGCCAGCAGCGTTACACAAACTAATGAAAAACTGTTTTTT.